Included here is one T cell receptor beta chain sequence, with context. Its antigen remains unknown. TCR beta CDR3 sequences were amplified from RNA transcripts. The HTBI primer set drove a first-round RT-PCR of the TCR CDR3. TCRdb processed the multiplex PCR reads anew with MiXCR; each CDR3 protein has one entry. There are about 540,000 distinct CDR3 sequences in the sample; around 46% occur only once, and around 7.7% lies in the top ten. This sample stems from a study of T cells in Graves' hyperthyroidism and ophthalmopathy. Study conclusions and caveats: Most thyroid clonotypes that were expanded above 0.001 also turned up in blood. The model forecast ophthalmopathy, anticipating it by a median approximately 6.1 months before onset. A model using 13 V-J features told ophthalmopathy apart from stable hyperthyroidism.

V dropped 2 bases and J dropped 3; count of bases not matched to a gene: 5. The CDR3 runs to 16 residues. Germline CDR1 is KGHDR and CDR2 is SFDVKD. Diagnosing involved the use of clinical symptoms, serum thyroxine and TRAb, thyroid ultrasound and orbital computed tomography. V is TRBV24-1 and J is TRBJ2-3; 9 bases are shared with TRBD2. Sequencing input: peripheral blood or thyroid tissue (not recorded which). This TCR came from a young woman with Graves' hyperthyroidism. CDR3 sequence reads: CATSDSGTSFTDTQYF. DNA of the CDR3: TGTGCCACCAGTGATTCCGGGACTAGCTTTACAGATACGCAGTATTTT.